This T cell receptor (beta chain) originates from a study of T cell responses to AZD1222 COVID-19 vaccine. Study-wide points: Two AZD1222 administrations were followed by greater Spike-specific TCR breadth and depth. At baseline, seropositivity was found in only five or six AZD1222 recipients.

Details on this clone: Its antigen is not known.

Clones were read by immunoSEQ multiplex PCR, and TCRdb kept only the in-frame ones, dropping some. The data show over 120,000 clones, with approximately 94% seen just once and more than 8% held by the top ten. This receptor was taken from an adult in good health. The sample in question was peripheral blood, obtained on day 0 of AZD1222 vaccination.

This chain's CDR3 is CASSERTSGGAGEQFF. CDR3 DNA: TGTGCCAGCAGCGAACGTACTAGCGGGGGGGCGGGTGAGCAGTTCTTC. The V gene is TRBV4-2, the J gene TRBJ2-1, with 13 bases that match TRBD2. CDR1 and CDR2 from the germline V gene are LGHNA and YNFKEQ. The junction had 10 bases not matched to a gene; V was cut back by 5 bases and J by 9 bases. The CDR3 spans 16 residues.